This T cell receptor (beta chain) was identified during a study of CD8 T cells in ankylosing spondylitis. Making use of molecular barcodes, quantitative 5'-RACE generated TCR beta libraries. TCRdb reprocessed the 5' RACE reads with MiXCR, giving one entry per CDR3 protein. The sample includes 300,000 to 400,000 distinct CDR3 sequences, approximately 20% seen only once; the top ten take less than 15%. Study outcomes and limitations: The authors reported significant enrichment of disease-linked clones in matched ankylosing spondylitis synovial fluid.

On this clonotype itself: Antigen unknown.

CDR1 LGHDT and CDR2 YNNKEL come from the germline V gene (reference sequence). V was pared by 6 bases and J by 8 bases, with 17 bases between. The CDR3 loop spans 14 amino acids. This chain joins TRBV3-1 and TRBJ2-1; possibly TRBD1 or TRBD2 for D (6 bases each). This receptor was obtained from a male donor with ankylosing spondylitis or in good health (not recorded which). Sequenced input: blood, either unsorted or a sorted T cell fraction (not recorded which). Written as DNA, the CDR3 is TGTGCCAGCAGTACCGGCGGGACACTCCATGAGCAGTTCTTC. Amino acids: CASSTGGTLHEQFF.